This entry features one T cell receptor (beta chain) sequence. The repertoire was sequenced with immunoSEQ multiplex PCR; TCRdb's copy has only in-frame clones and lacks some. The profile shows around 260,000 clones, about 93% of them singletons. These data come from a study of blood T cell repertoires in COVID-19. This CDR3 comprises 17 residues. V was cut by 2 bases and J by 0 bases, with 14 bases left in between. Germline V CDR1 and CDR2: MDHEN, SYDVKM. This chain links TRBV28 with TRBJ2-1, with D hard to call. The sample taken for sequencing was PBMCs or T cells enriched from blood (not recorded which). The receptor was derived from a woman under 40 who had recovered from COVID-19. The CDR3 loop is CASSLEVGSVSYNEQFF. The CDR3 DNA sequence: TGTGCCAGCAGTTTAGAAGTGGGCAGTGTCTCCTACAATGAGCAGTTCTTC.